This is a list of T cell receptor beta chains from one sample in a study of blood T cells in healthy people across ages. TCRdb reanalysed the 5' RACE reads using MiXCR and keeps one entry per CDR3 protein. This sample has about 540,000 distinct CDR3 sequences, with more than 20% found just once. A further study also used this sample, focusing on T cells of mothers and their children.

The sample comprised blood. These TCRs come from a boy younger than 18 in good health. Each CDR3 is given with its conserved first and last residue. The order of the fields is V gene, clone size, CDR3 protein. Clone size is stated in some rows and not others, as once, few, many or a class when expanded.

TRBV4-3 | few | CASSQEGRFYEQYF
TRBV29-1 | - | CSVCQGPPYEQYF
TRBV7-2 | - | CASSFMGADEKLFF
TRBV27 | few | CARKERGDTQYF
TRBV27 | many | CASSLGTGNWEQYF
TRBV4-2 | once | CASSQDQPINNEQFF
TRBV20-1 | few | CSARDFVIGVGGSGYTF
TRBV24-1 | few | CATSDSGETQYF
TRBV6-2/TRBV6-3 | - | CASSNGIRPFGYTF
TRBV28 | few | CASFPGQVIDEQYF
TRBV20-1 | - | CSARDRTASTDTQYF
TRBV6-2/TRBV6-3 | - | CASSPARTSGYNEPFF
TRBV20-1 | few | CSASGRLSYEQYF
TRBV7-3 | few | CASSLTANEQFF
TRBV6-6 | few | CASMSERNIQYF
TRBV7-9 | many | CASSKETGGGYTF
TRBV14 | few | CASSQRTSGTMETQYF
TRBV29-1 | once | CSVGWDLASGANVLTF
TRBV7-3 | few | CASSLLDRANEQFF
TRBV4-1 | - | CASSQGAIQGHEQFF
TRBV27 | few | CASSLLGPGPRTQYF
TRBV10-3 | - | CAISYTSGGVYEQYF
TRBV3-1 | few | CASSRLGTGDEKLFF
TRBV28 | - | CASSPKSYQGDEQYF
TRBV29-1 | few | CSVGKTPTNEKLFF
TRBV20-1 | few | CSARDLARGNGYTF
TRBV28 | - | CASSGGGIPYEQYF
TRBV2 | - | CASSEVAEEGQPQHF
TRBV7-9 | - | CASSGPLAGSYNEQFF
TRBV24-1 | - | CATSVLGQGWTEAFF
TRBV4-3 | - | CATGTGHNQPQHF
TRBV5-6 | - | CASSPTGAGTEAFF
TRBV6-5 | once | CASSPQGVGDGYTF
TRBV9 | few | CASSVNGRGYNGKLFF
TRBV28 | - | CASSFQSYFPSSYEQYF
TRBV3-1 | - | CASSPQGTTQYF
TRBV7-9 | - | CASSMAATGFHEQYF
TRBV20-1 | - | CSASRGLAGAVSTNTGELFF
TRBV27 | - | CASGIGGLLPDTQYF
TRBV28 | - | CASSLLRGPNEKLFF
TRBV4-3 | - | CASSQDRLAVTDTQYF
TRBV6-2/TRBV6-3 | - | CASSYLAGGQDEQFF
TRBV12-3/TRBV12-4 | many | CASSQTVAKNIQYF
TRBV28 | once | CASSRPSGGYKDEQFF
TRBV24-1 | - | CATRQGNEQFF
TRBV12-3/TRBV12-4 | once | CASSLQDISTEQYF
TRBV24-1 | - | CATSDLQRDRGNTGELFF
TRBV2 | many | CASSDTDTQYF
TRBV20-1 | few | CSARSYHENIQYF
TRBV2 | - | CASSTEVPGGETEAFF
TRBV29-1 | - | CSATGRGNSGYTF
TRBV4-3 | many | CASSQEAVMNTEAFF
TRBV4-3 | many | CASSQDAGGTTISYEQYF